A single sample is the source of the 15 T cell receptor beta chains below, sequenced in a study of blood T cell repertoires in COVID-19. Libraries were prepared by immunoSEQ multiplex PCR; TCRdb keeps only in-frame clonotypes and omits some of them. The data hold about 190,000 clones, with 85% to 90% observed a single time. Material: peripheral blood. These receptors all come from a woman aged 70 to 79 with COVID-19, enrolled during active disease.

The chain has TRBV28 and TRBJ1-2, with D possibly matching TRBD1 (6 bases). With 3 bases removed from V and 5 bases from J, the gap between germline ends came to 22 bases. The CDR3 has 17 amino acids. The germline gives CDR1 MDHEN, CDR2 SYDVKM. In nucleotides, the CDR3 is TGTGCCAGCAGTTTCCCGGGGGGGGGACAATTACCATATGGCTACACCTTC. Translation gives CASSFPGGGQLPYGYTF.

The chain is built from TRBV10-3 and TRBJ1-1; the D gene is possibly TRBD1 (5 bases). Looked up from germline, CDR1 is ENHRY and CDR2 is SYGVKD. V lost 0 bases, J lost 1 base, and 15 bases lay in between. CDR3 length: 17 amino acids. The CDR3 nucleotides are TGTGCCATCAGTGAGTCTACAGGAGGGAGCCCGAACACTGAAGCTTTCTTT. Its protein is CAISESTGGSPNTEAFF.

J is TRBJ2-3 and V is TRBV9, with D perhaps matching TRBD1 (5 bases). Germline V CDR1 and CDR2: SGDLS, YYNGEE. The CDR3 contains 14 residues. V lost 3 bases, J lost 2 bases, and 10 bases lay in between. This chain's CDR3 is CASSAGFSTDTQYF. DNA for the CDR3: TGTGCCAGCAGCGCAGGGTTTTCCACAGATACGCAGTATTTT.

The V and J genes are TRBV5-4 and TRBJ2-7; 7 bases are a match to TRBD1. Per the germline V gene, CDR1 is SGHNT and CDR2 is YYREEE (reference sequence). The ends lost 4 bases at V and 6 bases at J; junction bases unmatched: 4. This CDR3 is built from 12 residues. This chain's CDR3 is CASSTAGGEQYF. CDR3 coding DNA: TGTGCCAGCAGCACCGCAGGGGGCGAGCAGTACTTC.

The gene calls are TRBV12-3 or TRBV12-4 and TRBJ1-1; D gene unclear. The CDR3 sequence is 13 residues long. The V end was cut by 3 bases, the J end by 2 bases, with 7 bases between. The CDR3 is CASSFEGNTEAFF. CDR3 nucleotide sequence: TGTGCCAGCAGTTTTGAGGGTAACACTGAAGCTTTCTTT.

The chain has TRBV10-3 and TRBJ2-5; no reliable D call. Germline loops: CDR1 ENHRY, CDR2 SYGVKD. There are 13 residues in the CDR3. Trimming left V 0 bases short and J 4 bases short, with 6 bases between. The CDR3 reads CAISESTGETQYF. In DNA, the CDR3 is TGTGCCATCAGTGAGTCGACGGGAGAGACCCAGTACTTC.

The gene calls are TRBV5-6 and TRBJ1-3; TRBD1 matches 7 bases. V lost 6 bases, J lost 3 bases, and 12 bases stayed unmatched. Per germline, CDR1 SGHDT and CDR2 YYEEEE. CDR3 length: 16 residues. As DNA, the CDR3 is TGTGCCAGCAACCACCAACTCGACAGGGATGGAAACACCATATATTTT. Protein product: CASNHQLDRDGNTIYF.

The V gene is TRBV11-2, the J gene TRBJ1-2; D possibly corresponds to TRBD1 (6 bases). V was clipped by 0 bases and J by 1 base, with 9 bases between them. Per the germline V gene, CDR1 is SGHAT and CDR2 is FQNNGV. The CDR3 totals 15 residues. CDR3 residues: CASSLDRGGNYGYTF. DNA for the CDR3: TGTGCCAGCAGCTTAGATCGAGGGGGTAACTATGGCTACACCTTC.

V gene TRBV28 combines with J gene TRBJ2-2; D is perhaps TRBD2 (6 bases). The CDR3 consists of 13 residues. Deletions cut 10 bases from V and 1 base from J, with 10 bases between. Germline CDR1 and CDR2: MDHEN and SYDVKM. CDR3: CATAGLNTGELFF. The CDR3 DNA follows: TGTGCCACCGCGGGACTGAACACCGGGGAGCTGTTTTTT.

CDR3 loop: CASSMLAGVSNEQYF. The CDR3 DNA sequence: TGTGCCAGTAGTATGCTAGCGGGAGTTTCCAACGAGCAGTACTTC. The chain carries TRBV19 and TRBJ2-7; 10 bases agree with TRBD2. J lost 5 bases, V lost 3 bases, and 7 bases had no gene match. The CDR3 consists of 15 residues. Germline CDR1 is LNHDA and CDR2 is SQIVND (reference sequence).

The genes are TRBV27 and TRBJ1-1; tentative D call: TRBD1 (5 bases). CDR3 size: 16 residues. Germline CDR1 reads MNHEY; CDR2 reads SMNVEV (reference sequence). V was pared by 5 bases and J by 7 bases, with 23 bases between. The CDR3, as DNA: TGTGCCAGCAGTCGACTCCCCACGGGGGGGTTCGGTGAAGCTTTCTTT. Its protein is CASSRLPTGGFGEAFF.

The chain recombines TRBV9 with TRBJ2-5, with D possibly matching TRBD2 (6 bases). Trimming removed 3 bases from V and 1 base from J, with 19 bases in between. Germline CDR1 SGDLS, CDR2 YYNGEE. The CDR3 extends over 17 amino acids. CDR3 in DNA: TGTGCCAGCAGCGCGGCAGACAACCGGGGAGGCCAAGAGACCCAGTACTTC. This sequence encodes CASSAADNRGGQETQYF.

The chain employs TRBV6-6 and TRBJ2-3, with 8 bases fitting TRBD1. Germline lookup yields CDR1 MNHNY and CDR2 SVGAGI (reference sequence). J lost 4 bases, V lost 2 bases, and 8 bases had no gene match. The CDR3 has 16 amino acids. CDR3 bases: TGTGCCAGCAGTTACGGGGAGGCAGGGGGCGCAGATACGCAGTATTTT. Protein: CASSYGEAGGADTQYF.

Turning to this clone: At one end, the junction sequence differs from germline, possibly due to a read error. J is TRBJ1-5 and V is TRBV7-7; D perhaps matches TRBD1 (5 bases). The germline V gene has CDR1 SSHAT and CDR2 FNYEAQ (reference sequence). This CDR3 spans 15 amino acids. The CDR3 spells CASSREKRIGGPQHF. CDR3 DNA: TGTGCTAGCAGCCGAGAAAAGCGGATCGGGGGGCCCCAGCATTTT.

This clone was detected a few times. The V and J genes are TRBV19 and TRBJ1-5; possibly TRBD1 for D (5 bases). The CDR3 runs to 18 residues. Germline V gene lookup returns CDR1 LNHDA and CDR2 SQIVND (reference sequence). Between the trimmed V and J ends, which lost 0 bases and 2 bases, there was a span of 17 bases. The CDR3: CASSIDLWAGIGNQPQHF. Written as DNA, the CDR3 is TGTGCCAGTAGTATAGATCTATGGGCAGGGATTGGCAATCAGCCCCAGCATTTT.